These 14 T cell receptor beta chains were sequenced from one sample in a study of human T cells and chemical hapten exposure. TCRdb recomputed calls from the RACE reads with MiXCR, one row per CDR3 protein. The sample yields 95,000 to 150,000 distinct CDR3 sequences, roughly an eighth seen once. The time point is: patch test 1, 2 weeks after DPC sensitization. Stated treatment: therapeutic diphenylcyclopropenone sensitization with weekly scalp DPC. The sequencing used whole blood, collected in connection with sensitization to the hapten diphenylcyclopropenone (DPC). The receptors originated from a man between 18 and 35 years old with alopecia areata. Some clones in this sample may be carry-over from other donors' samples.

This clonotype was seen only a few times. The CDR3 DNA reads as TGTGCCAGCAGCCTCCGGGACAGGGGGTACAATGAGCAGTTCTTC. Residues: CASSLRDRGYNEQFF. The chain joins TRBV7-6 to TRBJ2-1; TRBD1 matches 11 bases. The trim removed 5 bases at V and 4 bases at J, leaving 4 bases unmatched. The CDR3 covers 15 residues. The germline V gene has CDR1 SGHVS and CDR2 FNYEAQ.

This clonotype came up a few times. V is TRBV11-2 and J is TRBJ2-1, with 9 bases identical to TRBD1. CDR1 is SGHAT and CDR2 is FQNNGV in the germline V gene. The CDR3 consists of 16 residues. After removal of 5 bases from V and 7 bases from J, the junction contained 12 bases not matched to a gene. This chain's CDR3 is CASSPPGTGMKNEQFF. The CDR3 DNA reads TGTGCCAGCAGCCCACCCGGGACAGGGATGAAAAATGAGCAGTTCTTC.

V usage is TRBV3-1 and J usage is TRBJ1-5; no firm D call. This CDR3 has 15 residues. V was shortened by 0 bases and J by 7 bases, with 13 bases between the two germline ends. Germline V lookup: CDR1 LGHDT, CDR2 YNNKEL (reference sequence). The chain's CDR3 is CASSQDMETRQPQHF. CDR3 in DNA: TGTGCCAGCAGCCAAGATATGGAGACACGGCAGCCCCAGCATTTT.

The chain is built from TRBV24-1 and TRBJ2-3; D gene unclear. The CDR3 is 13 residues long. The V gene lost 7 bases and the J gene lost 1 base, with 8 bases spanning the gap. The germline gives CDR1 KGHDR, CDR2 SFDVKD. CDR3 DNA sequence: TGTGCCACCAGAGCAGATGGCACAGATACGCAGTATTTT. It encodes CATRADGTDTQYF.

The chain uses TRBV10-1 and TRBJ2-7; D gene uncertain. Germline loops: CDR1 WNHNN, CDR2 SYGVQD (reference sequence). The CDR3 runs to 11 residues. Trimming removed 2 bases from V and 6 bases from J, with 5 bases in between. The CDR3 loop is CASSEGLEQYF. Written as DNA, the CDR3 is TGCGCCAGCAGTGAGGGCCTCGAGCAGTACTTC.

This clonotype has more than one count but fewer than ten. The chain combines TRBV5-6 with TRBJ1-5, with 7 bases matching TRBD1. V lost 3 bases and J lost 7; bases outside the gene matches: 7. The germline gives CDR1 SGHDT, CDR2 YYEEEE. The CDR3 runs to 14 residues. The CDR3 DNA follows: TGTGCCAGCAGCTGGGGGACAGAGGTGCAGCCCCAGCATTTT. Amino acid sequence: CASSWGTEVQPQHF.

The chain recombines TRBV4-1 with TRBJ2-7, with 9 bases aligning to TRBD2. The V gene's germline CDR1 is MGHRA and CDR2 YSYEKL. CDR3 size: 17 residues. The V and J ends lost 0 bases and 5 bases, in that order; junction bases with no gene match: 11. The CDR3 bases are TGCGCCAGCAGCCAAGATACGCGTGGACTAGCGTTGGACGAGCAGTACTTC. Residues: CASSQDTRGLALDEQYF.

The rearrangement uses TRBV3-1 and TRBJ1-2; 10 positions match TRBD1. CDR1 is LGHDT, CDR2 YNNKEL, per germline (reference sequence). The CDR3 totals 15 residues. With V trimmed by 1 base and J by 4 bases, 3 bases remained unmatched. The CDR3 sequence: CASSQAGQGSYGYTF. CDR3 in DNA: TGTGCCAGCAGCCAAGCGGGACAGGGGTCCTATGGCTACACCTTC. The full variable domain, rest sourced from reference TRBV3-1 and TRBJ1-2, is DTAVSQTPKYLVTQMGNDKSIKCEQNLGHDTMYWYKQDSKKFLKIMFSYNNKELIINETVPNRFSPKSPDKAHLNLHINSLELGDSAVYFCASSQAGQGSYGYTFGSGTRLTVV.

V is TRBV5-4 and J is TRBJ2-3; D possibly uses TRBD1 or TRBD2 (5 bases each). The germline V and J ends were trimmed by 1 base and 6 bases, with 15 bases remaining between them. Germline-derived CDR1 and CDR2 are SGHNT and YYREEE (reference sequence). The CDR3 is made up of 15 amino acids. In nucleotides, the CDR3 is TGTGCCAGCAGCTTGATCGGGACGGGGTCGGATACGCAGTATTTT. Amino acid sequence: CASSLIGTGSDTQYF.

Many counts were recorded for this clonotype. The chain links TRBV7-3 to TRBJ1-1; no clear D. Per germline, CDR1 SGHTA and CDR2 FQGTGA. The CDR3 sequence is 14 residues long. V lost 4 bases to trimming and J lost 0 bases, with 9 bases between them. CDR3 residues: CASSSDPMNTEAFF. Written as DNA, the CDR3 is TGTGCCAGCAGCTCCGATCCCATGAACACTGAAGCTTTCTTT.

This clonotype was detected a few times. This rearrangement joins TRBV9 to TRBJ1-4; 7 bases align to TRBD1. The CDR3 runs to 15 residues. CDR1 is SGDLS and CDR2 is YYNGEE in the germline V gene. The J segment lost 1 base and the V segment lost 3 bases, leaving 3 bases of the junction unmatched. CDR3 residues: CASSAAGGTNEKLFF. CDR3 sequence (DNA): TGTGCCAGCAGCGCCGCAGGGGGAACTAATGAAAAACTGTTTTTT.

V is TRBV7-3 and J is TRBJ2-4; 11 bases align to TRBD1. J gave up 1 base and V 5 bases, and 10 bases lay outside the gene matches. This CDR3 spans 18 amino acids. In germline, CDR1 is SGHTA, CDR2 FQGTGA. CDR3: CASSPGTGGRKAKNIQYF. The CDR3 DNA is TGTGCCAGCAGCCCAGGGACAGGGGGTAGGAAGGCCAAAAACATTCAGTACTTC.

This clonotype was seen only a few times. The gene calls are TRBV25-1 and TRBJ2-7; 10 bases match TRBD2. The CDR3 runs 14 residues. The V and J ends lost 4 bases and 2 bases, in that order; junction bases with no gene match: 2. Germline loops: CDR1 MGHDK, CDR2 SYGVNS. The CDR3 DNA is TGTGCCAGCAGTGCGAGCGGGGGGGCCTACGAGCAGTACTTC. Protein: CASSASGGAYEQYF.

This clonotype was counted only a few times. CDR3 sequence reads: CASSLESGQPQHF. DNA for the CDR3: TGCGCCAGCAGCTTGGAGAGCGGTCAGCCCCAGCATTTT. The chain joins TRBV5-1 to TRBJ1-5; D unclear. The V and J ends lost 0 bases and 6 bases respectively, with 7 bases between them. This CDR3 contains 13 residues. Germline CDR1 SGHRS, CDR2 YFSETQ.